Following are 28 T cell receptor beta chains from one sample sequenced in a study of cytomegalovirus exposure and HLA in healthy donors. The protocol was immunoSEQ multiplex PCR, while the TCRdb copy is restricted to in-frame clones and leaves out a portion. This table holds 150,000 to 200,000 clones, 95% to 96% found once. The sequenced sample consisted of PBMCs. The receptors derive from a young woman in good health and CMV-seronegative.

The genes are TRBV21-1 and TRBJ2-1; TRBD2, the D gene given by the table, was not confirmed from the DNA. TRBV21-1 is designated a pseudogene. This CDR3 region has 16 residues. The chain's CDR3 is CASLSPLAGGYNEQFF. The CDR3 DNA sequence: TGTGCCAGCTTATCTCCGCTAGCGGGGGGATACAATGAGCAGTTCTTC.

This chain connects TRBV15 to TRBJ2-5; maybe TRBD2 (6 bases). Germline CDR1 and CDR2: LNHNV and YYDKDF (reference sequence). V was trimmed by 7 bases and J by 7 bases, leaving 16 bases between them. The CDR3 is 13 amino acids. CDR3 nucleotides: TGTGCCACCAATAGTGGGGGGACGAGGACCCAGTACTTC. Amino acid sequence: CATNSGGTRTQYF.

The CDR3 spells CASSEVLAAQETQYF. CDR3 bases: TGTGCCAGCAGTGAAGTTCTAGCTGCACAAGAGACCCAGTACTTC. The genes are TRBV2 and TRBJ2-5; a weak D match, TRBD2 (5 bases). Between the trimmed V and J ends, which lost 1 base and 2 bases, there was a span of 11 bases. Looked up from germline, CDR1 is SNHLY and CDR2 is FYNNEI. This CDR3 region has 15 residues.

The V and J genes are TRBV7-6 and TRBJ2-7; 7 nucleotides match TRBD1. The V segment lost 5 bases and the J segment 2 bases; nucleotides outside the gene matches: 9. Germline loops: CDR1 SGHVS, CDR2 FNYEAQ. The CDR3 sequence is 15 residues long. CDR3 sequence reads: CASSAYPGTAYEQYF. CDR3 DNA: TGTGCCAGCAGCGCGTACCCCGGGACAGCCTACGAGCAGTACTTC.

Notes on this clone: Other DNA sequences in the same sample also yield this CDR3. The gene calls are TRBV19 and TRBJ1-5, with a weak D call TRBD1 (5 bases). Germline CDR1 and CDR2: LNHDA and SQIVND (reference sequence). V lost 1 base, J lost 1 base, and 8 bases lay in between. The CDR3 spans 15 residues. CDR3 DNA sequence: TGTGCCAGTAGTATAGGTCGGGGGAGCAATCAGCCCCAGCATTTT. Translating gives CASSIGRGSNQPQHF.

The chain has TRBV7-2 and TRBJ2-3; 8 bases agree with TRBD2. Unmatched junction bases numbered 5, after V lost 7 bases and J lost 2 bases. CDR3 length equals 14 residues. Looked up from germline, CDR1 is SGHTA and CDR2 is FQGNSA. The chain's CDR3 is CASTPGGPTDTQYF. The CDR3 nucleotides read TGTGCCAGCACCCCGGGGGGGCCCACAGATACGCAGTATTTT.

The chain combines TRBV7-8 with TRBJ2-3; D remains unclear. Trimming shortened V by 1 base and J by 0 bases, and 5 bases separated the two germline ends. The germline V gene has CDR1 SGHVS and CDR2 FQNEAQ. The CDR3 loop spans 14 amino acids. The CDR3 DNA follows: TGTGCCAGCAGCTTAGAGCCCAGCACAGATACGCAGTATTTT. Translating gives CASSLEPSTDTQYF.

The J gene is TRBJ2-5, the V gene TRBV2; 9 nucleotides match TRBD2. Trimming cost V 4 bases and J 0 bases; bases outside gene matches: 6. Germline V gene lookup returns CDR1 SNHLY and CDR2 FYNNEI. The CDR3 consists of 16 residues. The CDR3 spells CASSVGVAGDQETQYF. CDR3 in DNA: TGTGCCAGCAGTGTAGGGGTAGCGGGGGACCAAGAGACCCAGTACTTC.

The chain couples TRBV6-1 to TRBJ1-5, with D uncertain. Germline V CDR1 and CDR2: MNHNS, SASEGT. CDR3 size: 15 residues. V was cut by 2 bases and J by 5 bases, with 13 bases left in between. The CDR3 nucleotides read TGTGCCAGCAGTGAAAACCGGGTTATCGATCAGCCCCAGCATTTT. As protein: CASSENRVIDQPQHF.

The V gene is TRBV5-1, the J gene TRBJ2-1; 9 nucleotides match TRBD2. CDR1 is SGHRS, CDR2 YFSETQ, per germline. V was clipped by 0 bases and J by 8 bases; unmatched bases: 6. The CDR3 spans 15 residues. In DNA form, the CDR3 reads TGCGCCAGCAGCTTGGAAGGTAGCGGGGGATATGAGCAGTTCTTC. Its translation is CASSLEGSGGYEQFF.

This rearrangement joins TRBV5-1 to TRBJ1-2; 8 bases are a match to TRBD1. The CDR3 sequence is 15 residues long. Germline V gives CDR1 SGHRS, CDR2 YFSETQ. With 0 bases clipped from V and 8 bases from J, the junction kept 9 bases outside the gene matches. DNA for the CDR3: TGCGCCAGCAGCTTGGGGACAGGGACCGAGTGGGGCTACACCTTC. It encodes CASSLGTGTEWGYTF.

The chain links TRBV30 to TRBJ2-1; TRBD2 aligns across 7 bases. Germline assignment: CDR1 GTSNPN and CDR2 SVGIG (reference sequence). This CDR3 is built from 11 residues. The J segment lost 9 bases and the V segment lost 1 base, leaving 0 bases of the junction unmatched. The chain's CDR3 is CAWSGGGEQFF. In DNA, the CDR3 is TGTGCCTGGAGTGGGGGGGGTGAGCAGTTCTTC.

CDR3 loop: CASRPTGQGNGYTF. CDR3 DNA: TGTGCCAGCAGACCGACGGGACAGGGGAATGGCTACACCTTC. J is TRBJ1-2 and V is TRBV6-1, with 10 bases matching TRBD1. This CDR3 region has 14 residues. V gave up 6 bases and J gave up 6 bases; unmatched junction bases: 7. Germline lookup yields CDR1 MNHNS and CDR2 SASEGT.

This clone has a single count. The chain couples TRBV18 to TRBJ2-2, with D hard to call. The V gene lost 3 bases and the J gene lost 4 bases, with 6 bases spanning the gap. CDR1 and CDR2 from the germline V gene are KGHSH and LQKENI. The CDR3 spans 13 residues. CDR3 DNA sequence: TGTGCCAGCTCACCGCCGGGCACCGGGGAGCTGTTTTTT. Its protein product is CASSPPGTGELFF.

This clone was observed once. The V and J genes are TRBV5-1 and TRBJ2-2; weak D call: TRBD1 (5 bases). Germline V lookup: CDR1 SGHRS, CDR2 YFSETQ. This CDR3 has 14 residues. Trimming left V 0 bases short and J 4 bases short, with 7 bases between. This CDR3 reads CASSLGTGTGELFF. The CDR3, as DNA: TGCGCCAGCAGCTTGGGTACAGGCACCGGGGAGCTGTTTTTT.

Regarding this clone: Germline is not matched at one junction end, which may reflect a read error. V and J are TRBV7-9 and TRBJ1-1; no clear D gene. The CDR3 has 11 amino acids. CDR1 and CDR2 (germline): SEHNR, FQNEAQ (reference sequence). Here the CDR3 DNA reads TGCAAAATCAGTACGAACACTGAAGCTTTCTTT. Translated, it gives CKISTNTEAFF.

This chain uses TRBV4-3 with TRBJ2-3; 7 nucleotides agree with TRBD2. Germline-derived CDR1 and CDR2 are LGHNA and YSLEER. The trim removed 0 bases at V and 2 bases at J, leaving 5 bases unmatched. The CDR3 has 16 amino acids. In DNA form, the CDR3 reads TGCGCCAGCAGCCAAGATCCAGCGGGGACCACAGATACGCAGTATTTT. Protein sequence: CASSQDPAGTTDTQYF.

This chain connects TRBV5-4 to TRBJ2-7; 9 positions match TRBD1. The junction had 4 bases not matched to a gene; V was cut back by 2 bases and J by 7 bases. The germline V gene has CDR1 SGHNT and CDR2 YYREEE (reference sequence). CDR3 length equals 13 residues. The CDR3 protein is CASSLQGAREQYF. Written as DNA, the CDR3 is TGTGCCAGCAGCTTACAGGGGGCGCGGGAGCAGTACTTC.

This sequence joins TRBV2 and TRBJ2-1; 15 bases map to TRBD2. The CDR3 runs 15 residues. Germline V gene sequence: CDR1 SNHLY, CDR2 FYNNEI. V trimming: 5 bases; J trimming: 8 bases; junction bases outside the gene matches: 4. The CDR3 sequence is CASSWTSGGADEQFF. The CDR3, as DNA: TGTGCCAGCAGTTGGACTAGCGGGGGGGCCGATGAGCAGTTCTTC.

The table lists this clone with a count of one. The gene calls are TRBV19 and TRBJ1-5; D is possibly TRBD1 (6 bases). The CDR3 extends over 15 amino acids. Between the trimmed V and J ends, which lost 6 bases and 0 bases, there was a span of 12 bases. In germline, CDR1 is LNHDA, CDR2 SQIVND (reference sequence). DNA for the CDR3: TGTGCCAGTAGCTACGGACAGTATAGCAATCAGCCCCAGCATTTT. Amino acids: CASSYGQYSNQPQHF.

The chain recombines TRBV15 with TRBJ2-5; weak D call: TRBD2 (5 bases). Trimming cost V 4 bases and J 0 bases, with 12 bases left between them. Germline lookup yields CDR1 LNHNV and CDR2 YYDKDF (reference sequence). The CDR3 runs 15 residues. The CDR3, as DNA: TGTGCCACCAGCACTTGGGGAGAGTACCAAGAGACCCAGTACTTC. Amino acids: CATSTWGEYQETQYF.

The chain uses TRBV7-2 and TRBJ2-7; 10 nucleotides align to TRBD1. Per the germline V gene, CDR1 is SGHTA and CDR2 is FQGNSA. The J segment lost 5 bases and the V segment lost 4 bases, leaving 5 bases of the junction unmatched. There are 14 residues in the CDR3. The CDR3 region is CASSSDRGRHEQYF. DNA for the CDR3: TGTGCCAGCAGCTCGGACAGGGGGAGGCACGAGCAGTACTTC.

V and J are TRBV6-6 and TRBJ2-5; TRBD2 matches at 8 bases. This CDR3 spans 14 amino acids. CDR1 is MNHNY and CDR2 is SVGAGI in the germline V gene (reference sequence). The ends lost 5 bases at V and 3 bases at J; junction bases unmatched: 5. CDR3 residues: CASSHGGAEETQYF. CDR3 in DNA: TGTGCCAGCAGTCACGGGGGGGCTGAAGAGACCCAGTACTTC.

The chain employs TRBV15 and TRBJ1-1; D may be TRBD1 (5 bases). CDR1 and CDR2 from the germline V gene are LNHNV and YYDKDF (reference sequence). V was clipped by 0 bases and J by 7 bases, with 12 bases between them. CDR3 length: 14 amino acids. The CDR3 reads CATSRDWGRSEAFF. In nucleotides, the CDR3 is TGTGCCACCAGCAGAGACTGGGGGAGGAGTGAAGCTTTCTTT.

The chain joins TRBV27 to TRBJ2-2; D is ambiguous. V was shortened by 5 bases and J by 1 base, with 8 bases between the two germline ends. The CDR3 covers 14 residues. The germline V gene encodes CDR1 MNHEY and CDR2 SMNVEV (reference sequence). The CDR3 DNA sequence: TGTGCCAGCAGTCCAGGTCTGAACACCGGGGAGCTGTTTTTT. Protein sequence: CASSPGLNTGELFF.

The chain couples TRBV7-2 to TRBJ2-7, with 7 bases that match TRBD1. CDR1 and CDR2 from the germline V gene are SGHTA and FQGNSA. The CDR3 loop spans 13 amino acids. Trimming took 8 bases from V and 5 from J; bases not matched to a gene: 9. CDR3 sequence reads: CASRDSSNHEQYF. DNA of the CDR3: TGTGCCAGCCGGGACAGTTCTAACCACGAGCAGTACTTC.

This clone was counted once. The rearrangement uses TRBV30 and TRBJ2-7, with D possibly being TRBD1 (6 bases). This CDR3 spans 15 amino acids. With 1 base removed from V and 1 base from J, the gap between germline ends came to 14 bases. Germline CDR1 GTSNPN, CDR2 SVGIG (reference sequence). The CDR3 sequence: CAWSGAGRGSYEQYF. CDR3 in DNA: TGTGCCTGGAGTGGGGCCGGCAGGGGTTCCTACGAGCAGTACTTC.

V gene TRBV4-1 combines with J gene TRBJ1-6; TRBD1 agrees at 8 bases. Germline V gene sequence: CDR1 MGHRA, CDR2 YSYEKL. Trimming at V came to 6 bases and at J to 2 bases, leaving 6 bases not matched to a gene. The CDR3 contains 16 residues. CDR3 sequence (DNA): TGCGCCAGCAGACAGGACAGGGTCACCTATAATTCACCCCTCCACTTT. Protein product: CASRQDRVTYNSPLHF.